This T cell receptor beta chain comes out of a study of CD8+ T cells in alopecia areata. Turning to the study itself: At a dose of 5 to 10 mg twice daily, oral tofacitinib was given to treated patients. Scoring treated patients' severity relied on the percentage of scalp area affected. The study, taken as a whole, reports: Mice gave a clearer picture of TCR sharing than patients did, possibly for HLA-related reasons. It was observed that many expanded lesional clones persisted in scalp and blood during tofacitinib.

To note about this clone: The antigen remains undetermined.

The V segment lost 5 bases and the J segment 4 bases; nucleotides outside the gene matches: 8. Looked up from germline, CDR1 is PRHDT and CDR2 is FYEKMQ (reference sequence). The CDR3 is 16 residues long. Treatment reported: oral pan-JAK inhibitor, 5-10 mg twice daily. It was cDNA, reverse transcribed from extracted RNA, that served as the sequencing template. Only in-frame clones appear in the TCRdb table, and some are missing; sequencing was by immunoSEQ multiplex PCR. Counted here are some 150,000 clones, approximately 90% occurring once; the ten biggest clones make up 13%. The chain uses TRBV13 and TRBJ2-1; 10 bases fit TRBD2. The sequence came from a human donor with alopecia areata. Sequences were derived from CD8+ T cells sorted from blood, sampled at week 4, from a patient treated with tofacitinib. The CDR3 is CASSTASGGTYNEQFF. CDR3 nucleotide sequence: TGTGCCAGCAGCACTGCTAGCGGGGGAACTTACAATGAGCAGTTCTTC. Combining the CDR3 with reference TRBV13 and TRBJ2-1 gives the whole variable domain AAGVIQSPRHLIKEKRETATLKCYPIPRHDTVYWYQQGPGQDPQFLISFYEKMQSDKGSIPDRFSAQQFSDYHSELNMSSLELGDSALYFCASSTASGGTYNEQFFGPGTRLTVL.